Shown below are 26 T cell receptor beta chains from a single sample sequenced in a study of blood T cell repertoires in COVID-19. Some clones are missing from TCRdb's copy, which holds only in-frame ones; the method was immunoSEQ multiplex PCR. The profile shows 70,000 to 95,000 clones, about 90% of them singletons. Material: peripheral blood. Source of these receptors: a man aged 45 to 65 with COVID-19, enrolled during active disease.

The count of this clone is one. The CDR3 coding sequence is TGTGCCAGCAGCCCCTGGAAGCGCACTGAGCAGTTCTTC. Its translation is CASSPWKRTEQFF. The chain is built from TRBV7-6 and TRBJ2-1; D remains unclear. Germline CDR1 reads SGHVS; CDR2 reads FNYEAQ. With 5 bases removed from V and 9 bases from J, the gap between germline ends came to 14 bases. This CDR3 has 13 residues.

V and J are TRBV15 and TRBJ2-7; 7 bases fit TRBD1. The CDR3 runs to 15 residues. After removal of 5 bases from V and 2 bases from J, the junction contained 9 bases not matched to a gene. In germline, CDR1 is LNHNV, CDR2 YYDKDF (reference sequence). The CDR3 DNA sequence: TGTGCCACCAGCCAGGGACAGATAAATCCCTACGAGCAGTACTTC. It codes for CATSQGQINPYEQYF.

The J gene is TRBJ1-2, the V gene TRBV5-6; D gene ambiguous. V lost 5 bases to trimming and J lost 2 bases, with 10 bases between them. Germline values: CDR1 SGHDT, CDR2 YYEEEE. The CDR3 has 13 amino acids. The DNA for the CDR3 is TGTGCCAGCAGTTTGCCAGCGAACTATGGCTACACCTTC. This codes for CASSLPANYGYTF. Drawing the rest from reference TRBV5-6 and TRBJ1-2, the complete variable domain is DAGVTQSPTHLIKTRGQQVTLRCSPKSGHDTVSWYQQALGQGPQFIFQYYEEEERQRGNFPDRFSGHQFPNYSSELNVNALLLGDSALYLCASSLPANYGYTFGSGTRLTVV.

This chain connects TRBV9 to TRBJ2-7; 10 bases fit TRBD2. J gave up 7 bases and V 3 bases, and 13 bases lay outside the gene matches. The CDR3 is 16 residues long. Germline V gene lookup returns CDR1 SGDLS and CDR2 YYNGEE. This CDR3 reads CASSGGLTSGVREQYF. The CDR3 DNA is TGTGCCAGCAGCGGGGGATTAACTAGCGGGGTGAGGGAGCAGTACTTC.

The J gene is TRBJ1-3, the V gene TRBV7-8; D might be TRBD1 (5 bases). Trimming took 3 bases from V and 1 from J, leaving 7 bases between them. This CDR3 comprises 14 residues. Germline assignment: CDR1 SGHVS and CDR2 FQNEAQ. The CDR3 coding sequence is TGTGCCAGCAGCTTGGCAGGGTCTGGAAACACCATATATTTT. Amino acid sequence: CASSLAGSGNTIYF.

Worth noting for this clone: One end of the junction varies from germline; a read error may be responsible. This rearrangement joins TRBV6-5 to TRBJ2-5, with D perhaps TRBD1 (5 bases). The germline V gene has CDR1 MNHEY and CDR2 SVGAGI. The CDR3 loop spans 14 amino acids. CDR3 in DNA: TGTGCCAGCAGTAACTCACAGGCAATGGAGACCCAGTACTTC. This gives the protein CASSNSQAMETQYF.

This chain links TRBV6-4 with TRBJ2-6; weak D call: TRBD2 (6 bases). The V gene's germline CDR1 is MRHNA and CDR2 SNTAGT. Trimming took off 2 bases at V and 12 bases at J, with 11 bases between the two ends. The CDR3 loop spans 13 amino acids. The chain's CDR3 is CASSDIQGGVLTF. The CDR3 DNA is TGTGCCAGCAGTGACATCCAGGGAGGCGTCCTGACTTTC.

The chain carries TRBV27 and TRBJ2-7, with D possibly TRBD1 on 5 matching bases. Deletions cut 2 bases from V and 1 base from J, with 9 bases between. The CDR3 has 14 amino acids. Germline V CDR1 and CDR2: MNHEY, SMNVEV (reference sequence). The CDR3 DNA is TGTGCCAGCAGTTTAAGGGGCGAGTCCTACGAGCAGTACTTC. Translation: CASSLRGESYEQYF.

CDR3 coding DNA: TGTGCCAGCTCGGCTAAGGAGGCCAAAACCGAGGAGACCCAGTACTTC. Protein: CASSAKEAKTEETQYF. This rearrangement joins TRBV18 to TRBJ2-5, with a weak D call TRBD2 (5 bases). CDR3 length: 16 residues. The germline V and J ends were trimmed by 6 bases and 5 bases, with 22 bases remaining between them. Looked up from germline, CDR1 is KGHSH and CDR2 is LQKENI.

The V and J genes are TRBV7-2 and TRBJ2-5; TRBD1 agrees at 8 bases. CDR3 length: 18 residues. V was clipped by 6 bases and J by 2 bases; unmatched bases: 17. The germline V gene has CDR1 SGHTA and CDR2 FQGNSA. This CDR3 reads CASRGPGTGNREQETQYF. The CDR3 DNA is TGTGCCAGCAGGGGTCCCGGGACAGGTAATCGCGAGCAAGAGACCCAGTACTTC.

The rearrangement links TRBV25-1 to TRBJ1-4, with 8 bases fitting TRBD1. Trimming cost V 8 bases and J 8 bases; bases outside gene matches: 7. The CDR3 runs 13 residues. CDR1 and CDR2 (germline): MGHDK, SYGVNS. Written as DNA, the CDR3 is TGTGCCAGCCAATACCGGACAGGGGAAAAACTGTTTTTT. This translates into CASQYRTGEKLFF. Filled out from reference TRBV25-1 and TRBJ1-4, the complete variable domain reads EADIYQTPRYLVIGTGKKITLECSQTMGHDKMYWYQQDPGMELHLIHYSYGVNSTEKGDLSSESTVSRIRTEHFPLTLESARPSHTSQYLCASQYRTGEKLFFGSGTQLSVL.

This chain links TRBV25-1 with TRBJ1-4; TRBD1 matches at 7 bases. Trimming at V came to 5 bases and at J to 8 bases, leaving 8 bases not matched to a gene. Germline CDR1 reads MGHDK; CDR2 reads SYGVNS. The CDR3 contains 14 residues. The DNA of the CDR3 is TGTGCCAGCAGTCCTCGGGACAGTTCGGAAAAACTGTTTTTT. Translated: CASSPRDSSEKLFF. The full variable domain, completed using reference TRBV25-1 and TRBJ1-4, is EADIYQTPRYLVIGTGKKITLECSQTMGHDKMYWYQQDPGMELHLIHYSYGVNSTEKGDLSSESTVSRIRTEHFPLTLESARPSHTSQYLCASSPRDSSEKLFFGSGTQLSVL.

For the CDR3, the DNA is TGTGCCAGCAGCGTACAGGGCGGTAACTATGGCTACACCTTC. It translates to CASSVQGGNYGYTF. The chain recombines TRBV9 with TRBJ1-2; the D gene is possibly TRBD1 (5 bases). Deletions cut 1 base from V and 1 base from J, with 8 bases between. This CDR3 contains 14 residues. Germline CDR1 reads SGDLS; CDR2 reads YYNGEE.

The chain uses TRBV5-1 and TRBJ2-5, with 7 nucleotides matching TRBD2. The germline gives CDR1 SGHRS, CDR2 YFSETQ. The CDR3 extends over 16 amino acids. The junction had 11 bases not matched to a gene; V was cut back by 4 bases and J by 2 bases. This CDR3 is CASSPEPAGRQETQYF. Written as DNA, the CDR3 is TGCGCCAGCAGCCCCGAACCAGCGGGGAGGCAAGAGACCCAGTACTTC.

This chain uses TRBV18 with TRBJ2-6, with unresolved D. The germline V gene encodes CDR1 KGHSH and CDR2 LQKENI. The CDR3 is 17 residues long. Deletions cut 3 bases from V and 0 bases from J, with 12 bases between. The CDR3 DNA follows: TGTGCCAGCTCACCGATAGTCCCTTACTCTGGGGCCAACGTCCTGACTTTC. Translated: CASSPIVPYSGANVLTF.

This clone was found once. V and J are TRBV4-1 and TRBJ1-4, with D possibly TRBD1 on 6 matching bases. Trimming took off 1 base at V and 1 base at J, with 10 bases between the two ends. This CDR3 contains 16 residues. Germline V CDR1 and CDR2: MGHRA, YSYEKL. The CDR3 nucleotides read TGCGCCAGCAGCCAAGTTAGGACAGAAACTAATGAAAAACTGTTTTTT. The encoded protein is CASSQVRTETNEKLFF.

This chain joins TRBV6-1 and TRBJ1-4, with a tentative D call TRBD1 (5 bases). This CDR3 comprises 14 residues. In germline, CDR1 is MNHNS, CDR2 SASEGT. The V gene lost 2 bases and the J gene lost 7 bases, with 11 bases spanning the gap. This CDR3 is CASSEQPGGEKLFF. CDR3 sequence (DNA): TGTGCCAGCAGTGAACAGCCCGGGGGTGAAAAACTGTTTTTT.

The CDR3 reads CASSTGHPSLNTIYF. The CDR3 coding sequence is TGTGCCAGTAGTACGGGACACCCAAGCCTAAACACCATATATTTT. The J gene is TRBJ1-3, the V gene TRBV19; possibly TRBD1 for D (6 bases). Deletions cut 4 bases from V and 6 bases from J, with 16 bases between. The CDR3 has 15 residues. Germline V gene sequence: CDR1 LNHDA, CDR2 SQIVND (reference sequence).

The DNA for the CDR3 is TGTGCCAGCAGCCCACGGGGGGCCCTTGGCTACACCTTC. Translation gives CASSPRGALGYTF. This chain connects TRBV7-8 to TRBJ1-2; possible D gene TRBD1, 6 bases. Germline CDR1 reads SGHVS; CDR2 reads FQNEAQ. The CDR3 has 13 amino acids. V was pared by 5 bases and J by 7 bases, with 14 bases between.

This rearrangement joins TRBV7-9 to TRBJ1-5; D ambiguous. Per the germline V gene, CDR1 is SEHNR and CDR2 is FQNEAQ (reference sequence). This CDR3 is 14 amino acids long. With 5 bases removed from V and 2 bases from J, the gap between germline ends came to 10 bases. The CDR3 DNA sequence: TGTGCCAGCAGCATGGCCGAGGGCAATCAGCCCCAGCATTTT. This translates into CASSMAEGNQPQHF.

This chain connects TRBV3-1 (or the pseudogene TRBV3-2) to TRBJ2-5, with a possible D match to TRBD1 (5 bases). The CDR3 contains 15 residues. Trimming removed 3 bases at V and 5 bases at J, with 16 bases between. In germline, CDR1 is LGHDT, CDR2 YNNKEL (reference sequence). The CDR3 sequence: CASSQGPGSRETQYF. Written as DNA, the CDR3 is TGTGCCAGCAGCCAGGGGCCGGGCTCTAGGGAGACCCAGTACTTC.

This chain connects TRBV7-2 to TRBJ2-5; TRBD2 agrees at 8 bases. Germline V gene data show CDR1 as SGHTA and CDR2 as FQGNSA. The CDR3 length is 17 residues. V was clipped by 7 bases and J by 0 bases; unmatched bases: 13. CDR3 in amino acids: CASTLPDSGTYQETQYF. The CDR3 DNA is TGTGCCAGCACCCTACCGGATAGCGGGACGTACCAAGAGACCCAGTACTTC.

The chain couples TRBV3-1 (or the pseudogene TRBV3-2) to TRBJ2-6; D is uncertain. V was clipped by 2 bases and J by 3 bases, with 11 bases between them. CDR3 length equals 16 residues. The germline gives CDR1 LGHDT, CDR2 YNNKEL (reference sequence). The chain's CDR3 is CASSQQLLSGANVLTF. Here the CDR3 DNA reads TGTGCCAGCAGCCAACAGCTACTAAGTGGGGCCAACGTCCTGACTTTC.

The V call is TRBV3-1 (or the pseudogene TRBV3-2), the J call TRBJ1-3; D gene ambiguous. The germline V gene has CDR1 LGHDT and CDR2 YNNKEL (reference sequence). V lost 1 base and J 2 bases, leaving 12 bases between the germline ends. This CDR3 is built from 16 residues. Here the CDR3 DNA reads TGTGCCAGCAGCCAAGTAGTCGGTCCTACTGGAAACACCATATATTTT. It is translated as CASSQVVGPTGNTIYF.

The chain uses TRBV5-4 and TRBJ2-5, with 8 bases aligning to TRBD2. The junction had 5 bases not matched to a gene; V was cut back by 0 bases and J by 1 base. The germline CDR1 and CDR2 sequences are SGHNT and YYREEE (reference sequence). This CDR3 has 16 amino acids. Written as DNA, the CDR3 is TGTGCCAGCAGCTTGGGTATAGCGGGGAGCCAAGAGACCCAGTACTTC. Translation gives CASSLGIAGSQETQYF.

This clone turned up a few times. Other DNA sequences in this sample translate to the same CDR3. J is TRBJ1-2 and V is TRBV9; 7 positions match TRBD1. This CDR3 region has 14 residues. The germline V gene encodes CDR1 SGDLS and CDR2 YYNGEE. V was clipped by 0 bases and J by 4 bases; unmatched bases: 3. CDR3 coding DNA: TGTGCCAGCAGCGTAGAAGGGGGCGTCTATGGCTACACCTTC. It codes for CASSVEGGVYGYTF.